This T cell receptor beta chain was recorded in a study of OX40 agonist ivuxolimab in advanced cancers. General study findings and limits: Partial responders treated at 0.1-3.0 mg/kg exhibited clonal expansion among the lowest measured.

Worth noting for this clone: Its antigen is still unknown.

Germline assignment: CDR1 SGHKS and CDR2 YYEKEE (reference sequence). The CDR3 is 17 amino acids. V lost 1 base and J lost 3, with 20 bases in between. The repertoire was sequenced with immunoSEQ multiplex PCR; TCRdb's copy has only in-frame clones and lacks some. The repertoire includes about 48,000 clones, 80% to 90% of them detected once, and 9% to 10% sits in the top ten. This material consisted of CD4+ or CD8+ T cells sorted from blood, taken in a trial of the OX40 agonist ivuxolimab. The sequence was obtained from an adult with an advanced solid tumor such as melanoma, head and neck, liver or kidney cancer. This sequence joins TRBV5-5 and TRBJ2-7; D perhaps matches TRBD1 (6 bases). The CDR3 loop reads CASSLKGMGAVNYEQYF. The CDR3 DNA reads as TGTGCCAGCAGCTTGAAAGGAATGGGGGCGGTGAACTACGAGCAGTACTTC.